Following are 10 T cell receptor beta chains from one sample sequenced in a study of regulatory T cells in long-lasting Graves disease. With iRepertoire HTBI primers and Arm-PCR of CDR3 regions, TCR beta libraries were built. From the multiplex PCR reads, TCRdb called clonotypes with MiXCR, one entry per CDR3 protein. Of approximately 400,000 distinct CDR3 sequences listed, 12% are singletons. The time point denotes: newly diagnosed GD, antithyroid drugs for less than 3 months. Researchers made the TCR library from RNA that was extracted from PBMCs. The same data also went into a second study, on T cells in Graves' hyperthyroidism and ophthalmopathy.

This sample comprised peripheral blood mononuclear cells (PBMCs), obtained at new diagnosis, from a patient treated with antithyroid drugs. Receptors originate from a young woman with Graves disease.

This clonotype has at least ten counts. The chain joins TRBV12-3 or TRBV12-4 to TRBJ2-3; TRBD1 aligns across 8 bases. V gave up 1 base and J gave up 3 bases; unmatched junction bases: 6. This CDR3 has 16 amino acids. The DNA for the CDR3 is TGTGCCAGCAGTTTAGTAGGTCAGGGGGCGACAGATACGCAGTATTTT. It translates to CASSLVGQGATDTQYF.

This clonotype was counted at least ten times. The chain links TRBV5-5 to TRBJ1-2, with D tentatively TRBD1 (5 bases). This CDR3 comprises 15 residues. CDR1 is SGHKS and CDR2 is YYEKEE in the germline V gene (reference sequence). Trimming left V 4 bases short and J 0 bases short, with 13 bases between. The CDR3 DNA reads as TGTGCCAGCAGCATCTCAGGGATAACTAACTATGGCTACACCTTC. This sequence encodes CASSISGITNYGYTF.

In this sample, this clonotype turned up a few times. This chain joins TRBV24-1 and TRBJ1-5; D uncertain. Trimming took off 9 bases at V and 0 bases at J, with 17 bases between the two ends. The germline gives CDR1 KGHDR, CDR2 SFDVKD. This CDR3 is 16 amino acids long. The CDR3 loop is CATLGATDNSNQPQHF. The CDR3 DNA sequence: TGTGCCACCCTGGGAGCTACAGATAATAGCAATCAGCCCCAGCATTTT.

At least ten counts were recorded for this clonotype. The V call is TRBV7-2, the J call TRBJ2-2; TRBD2 aligns across 10 bases. CDR3 size: 16 residues. CDR1 SGHTA and CDR2 FQGNSA come from the germline V gene. V gave up 2 bases and J gave up 0 bases; unmatched junction bases: 0. Here the CDR3 DNA reads TGTGCCAGCAGCTTAACTAGCGGGGCGAACACCGGGGAGCTGTTTTTT. It codes for CASSLTSGANTGELFF.

This clonotype was recorded at least ten times. The chain employs TRBV7-6 and TRBJ1-1, with 7 bases that match TRBD1. The CDR3 runs 15 residues. The V segment lost 2 bases and the J segment 1 base; nucleotides outside the gene matches: 4. Germline V gives CDR1 SGHVS, CDR2 FNYEAQ. This chain's CDR3 is CASSLTGDGNTEAFF. CDR3 in DNA: TGTGCCAGCAGCTTAACAGGGGACGGGAACACTGAAGCTTTCTTT. The full variable domain, completed using reference TRBV7-6 and TRBJ1-1, is GAGVSQSPRYKVTKRGQDVALRCDPISGHVSLYWYRQALGQGPEFLTYFNYEAQQDKSGLPNDRFSAERPEGSISTLTIQRTEQRDSAMYRCASSLTGDGNTEAFFGQGTRLTVV.

This clonotype was recorded a few times. This chain uses TRBV5-4 with TRBJ1-2; no clear D. Germline V gives CDR1 SGHNT, CDR2 YYREEE (reference sequence). Trimming left V 4 bases short and J 2 bases short, with 15 bases between. This CDR3 spans 15 amino acids. Here the CDR3 reads CASSLFSAANYGYTF. In DNA form, the CDR3 reads TGTGCCAGCAGCCTTTTTTCCGCTGCCAACTATGGCTACACCTTC.

This clonotype was seen ten or more times. CDR3 in amino acids: CASTFPGLGRTGELFF. DNA of the CDR3: TGTGCCAGCACCTTCCCGGGACTCGGTCGGACCGGGGAGCTGTTTTTT. The chain couples TRBV12-3 or TRBV12-4 to TRBJ2-2; TRBD2 is a possible D gene (6 bases). This CDR3 has 16 amino acids. Trimming took off 7 bases at V and 5 bases at J, with 20 bases between the two ends.

This clonotype was seen at least ten times. The gene calls are TRBV20-1 and TRBJ1-2; D remains unclear. Germline CDR1 DFQATT, CDR2 SNEGSKA (reference sequence). This CDR3 contains 13 residues. V lost 0 bases and J lost 8, with 13 bases in between. CDR3: CSARDRATWGYTF. The CDR3 DNA sequence: TGCAGTGCTAGAGATCGGGCGACGTGGGGCTACACCTTC.

This clonotype was counted between two and nine times. This chain uses TRBV7-8 with TRBJ1-2, with no clear D. This CDR3 contains 15 residues. Germline V gives CDR1 SGHVS, CDR2 FQNEAQ. The V gene lost 0 bases and the J gene lost 1 base, with 9 bases spanning the gap. The CDR3 reads CASSLARLSNYGYTF. The CDR3 DNA reads as TGTGCCAGCAGCTTAGCGCGTCTCAGTAACTATGGCTACACCTTC.

The chain carries TRBV7-2 and TRBJ2-2; possibly TRBD1 or TRBD2 for D (7 bases each). In germline, CDR1 is SGHTA, CDR2 FQGNSA. V lost 6 bases and J lost 1, with 21 bases in between. The CDR3 contains 18 residues. The CDR3 loop reads CASRGGGGAALNTGELFF. The CDR3 DNA sequence: TGTGCCAGCAGGGGGGGAGGGGGCGCGGCCTTGAACACCGGGGAGCTGTTTTTT.